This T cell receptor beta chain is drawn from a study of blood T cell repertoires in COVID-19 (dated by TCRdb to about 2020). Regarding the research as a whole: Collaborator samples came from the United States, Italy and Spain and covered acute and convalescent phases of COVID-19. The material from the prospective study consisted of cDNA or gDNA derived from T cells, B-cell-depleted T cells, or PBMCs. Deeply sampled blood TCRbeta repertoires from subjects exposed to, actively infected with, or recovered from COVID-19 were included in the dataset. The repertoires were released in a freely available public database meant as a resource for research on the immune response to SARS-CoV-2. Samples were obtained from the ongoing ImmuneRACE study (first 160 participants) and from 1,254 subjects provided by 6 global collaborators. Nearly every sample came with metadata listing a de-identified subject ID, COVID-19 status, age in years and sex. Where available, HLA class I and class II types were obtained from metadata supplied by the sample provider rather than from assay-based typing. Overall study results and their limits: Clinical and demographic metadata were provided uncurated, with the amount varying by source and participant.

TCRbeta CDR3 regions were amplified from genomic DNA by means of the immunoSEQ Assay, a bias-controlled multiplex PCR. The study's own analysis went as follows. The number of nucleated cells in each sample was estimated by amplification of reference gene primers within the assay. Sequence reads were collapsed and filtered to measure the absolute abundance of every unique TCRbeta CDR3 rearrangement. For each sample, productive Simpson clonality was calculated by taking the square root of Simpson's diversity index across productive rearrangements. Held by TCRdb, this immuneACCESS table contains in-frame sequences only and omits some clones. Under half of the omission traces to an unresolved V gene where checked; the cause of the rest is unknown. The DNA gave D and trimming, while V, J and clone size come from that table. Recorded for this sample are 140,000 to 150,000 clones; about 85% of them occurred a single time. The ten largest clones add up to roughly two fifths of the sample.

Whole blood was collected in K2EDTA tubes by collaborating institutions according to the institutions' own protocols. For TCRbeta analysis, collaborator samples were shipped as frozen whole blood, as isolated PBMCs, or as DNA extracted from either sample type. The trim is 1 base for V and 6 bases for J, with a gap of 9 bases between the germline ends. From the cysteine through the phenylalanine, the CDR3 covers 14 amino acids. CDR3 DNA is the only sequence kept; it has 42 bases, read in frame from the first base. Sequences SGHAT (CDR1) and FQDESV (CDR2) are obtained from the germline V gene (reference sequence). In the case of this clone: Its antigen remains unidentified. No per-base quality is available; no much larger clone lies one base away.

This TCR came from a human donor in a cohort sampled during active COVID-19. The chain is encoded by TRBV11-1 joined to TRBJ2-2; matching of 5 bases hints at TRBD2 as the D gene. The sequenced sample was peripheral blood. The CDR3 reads CASSLGDGAGELFF. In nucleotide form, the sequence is TGTGCCAGCAGCTTAGGAGACGGGGCCGGGGAGCTGTTTTTT.